Below, one T cell receptor (beta chain) is given with its context. Its cognate antigen is unknown. Using immunoSEQ multiplex PCR, the repertoire was profiled, and TCRdb retains in-frame clones only, with some absent. The table lists roughly 80,000 clones, about 83% of them singletons. This entry comes from a study of T cell responses to AZD1222 COVID-19 vaccine. Trimming took 0 bases from V and 5 from J, leaving 5 bases between them. Looked up from germline, CDR1 is LGHNA and CDR2 is YNFKEQ. CDR3 length equals 13 residues. General study findings and limits: Along spike, vaccine-associated CD4 TCRs were found throughout, with dominance at 160-218 and 743-854. Only after the peak T cell response were repertoires sampled.

The rearrangement uses TRBV4-2 and TRBJ1-5; D not certain. The sample was peripheral blood, taken 28 days after the second AZD1222 dose. This receptor was taken from an adult who received the AZD1222 COVID-19 vaccine. CDR3 region: CASSQDPHQPQHF. The CDR3 DNA sequence: TGTGCCAGCAGCCAAGATCCACATCAGCCCCAGCATTTT.